What follows are 6 T cell receptor beta chains derived from one specimen sequenced in a study of blood T cell repertoires in COVID-19. The data were produced by immunoSEQ multiplex PCR, yet TCRdb's version contains in-frame clones alone and is incomplete. This sample has over 200,000 clones, with approximately 88% found just once. The sequencing sample was made of PBMCs or T cells enriched from blood (not recorded which). All receptors derive from a man between 18 and 35 years old with acute COVID-19.

The chain carries TRBV30 and TRBJ2-5, with TRBD2 identical over 7 bases. From germline, CDR1 is GTSNPN and CDR2 SVGIG (reference sequence). V shed 3 bases and J 2 bases; nucleotides not matched to a gene: 9. The CDR3 sequence is 15 residues long. The CDR3 DNA follows: TGTGCCTGGAGCCTCCTGGGGGGGATACAAGAGACCCAGTACTTC. Its translation: CAWSLLGGIQETQYF.

V gene TRBV7-8 combines with J gene TRBJ2-1, with 14 nucleotides matching TRBD2. V lost 4 bases to trimming and J lost 10 bases; unmatched junction nucleotides: 6. Germline loops: CDR1 SGHVS, CDR2 FQNEAQ. The CDR3 is made up of 15 amino acids. The CDR3 is CASSWGTSGSGEQFF. For the CDR3, the DNA is TGTGCCAGCAGCTGGGGGACTAGCGGGAGCGGGGAGCAGTTCTTC.

The rearrangement uses TRBV19 and TRBJ2-3; 11 nucleotides line up with TRBD2. V gave up 3 bases and J gave up 5 bases; unmatched junction bases: 4. The CDR3 is 15 residues long. Germline CDR1 reads LNHDA; CDR2 reads SQIVND (reference sequence). CDR3 coding DNA: TGTGCCAGTAGTATGTTCCTAGCGGGAGGAGATACGCAGTATTTT. Protein: CASSMFLAGGDTQYF.

The chain joins TRBV9 to TRBJ2-3; 8 bases match TRBD1. Germline assignment: CDR1 SGDLS and CDR2 YYNGEE. V lost 2 bases to trimming and J lost 5 bases; unmatched junction nucleotides: 7. The CDR3 extends over 15 amino acids. In DNA form, the CDR3 reads TGTGCCAGCAGCGTCCGACAGGGGCTGGAAGATACGCAGTATTTT. Its translation is CASSVRQGLEDTQYF.

The chain uses TRBV9 and TRBJ2-1; 12 nucleotides line up with TRBD2. Germline CDR1 reads SGDLS; CDR2 reads YYNGEE. V trimming: 4 bases; J trimming: 9 bases; junction bases outside the gene matches: 5. This CDR3 is built from 14 residues. The CDR3 DNA reads as TGTGCCAGCAGCCCGGGACTAGCGGGTGGTGAGCAGTTCTTC. Its translation is CASSPGLAGGEQFF.

The chain links TRBV4-1 to TRBJ2-3, with D perhaps TRBD2 (5 bases). The CDR3 has 15 residues. The germline CDR1 and CDR2 sequences are MGHRA and YSYEKL. Trimming shortened V by 1 base and J by 4 bases, and 12 bases separated the two germline ends. CDR3 loop: CASSQVAGAPDTQYF. Written as DNA, the CDR3 is TGCGCCAGCAGCCAAGTGGCGGGTGCCCCAGATACGCAGTATTTT.